One sample yielded the 20 T cell receptor beta chains listed below, sequenced in a study of early T cells in non-severe SARS-CoV-2 infection. MiXCR, applied by TCRdb to the 5' RACE reads, yields one record per CDR3 protein. The sample has nearly 45,000 distinct CDR3 sequences; roughly a tenth are singletons. What was sequenced was whole blood. Receptors originate from an adult who was a healthcare worker with PCR-confirmed SARS-CoV-2 infection or an uninfected control (not recorded which).

This clonotype was found once. The chain carries TRBV6-1 and TRBJ1-6; D perhaps matches TRBD1 (6 bases). The CDR3 is made up of 14 amino acids. V lost 4 bases, J lost 9 bases, and 13 bases lay in between. The germline CDR1 and CDR2 sequences are MNHNS and SASEGT. The CDR3 DNA is TGTGCCAGCAGTGTCAGGGACATCGGTTCACCCCTCCACTTT. Translating gives CASSVRDIGSPLHF.

This clonotype came up a few times. A much larger clone lies one base from this, so it may be a read error. The rearrangement joins TRBV6-5 to TRBJ2-7, with 9 bases identical to TRBD1. The CDR3 extends over 15 amino acids. CDR1 and CDR2 from the germline V gene are MNHEY and SVGAGI. CDR3 sequence: CVSSRRGQGVGEQYF. Here the CDR3 DNA reads TGTGTCAGCAGCCGGAGGGGACAGGGCGTCGGCGAGCAGTACTTC.

This sequence joins TRBV7-8 and TRBJ1-4, with no clear D. The CDR3 has 14 residues. The germline V gene has CDR1 SGHVS and CDR2 FQNEAQ. Trimming took off 5 bases at V and 6 bases at J, with 13 bases between the two ends. This CDR3 reads CASSADSGHEKLFF. The DNA of the CDR3 is TGTGCCAGCAGCGCGGACTCCGGCCATGAAAAACTGTTTTTT.

This clonotype was seen many times. As DNA, the CDR3 is TGTGCCAGCAGCGTAGGACAGGGAAGGGGATCACCCCTCCACTTT. Protein product: CASSVGQGRGSPLHF. V gene TRBV9 combines with J gene TRBJ1-6; 7 bases align to TRBD1. CDR3 length: 15 residues. Germline assignment: CDR1 SGDLS and CDR2 YYNGEE. The V segment lost 0 bases and the J segment 10 bases; nucleotides outside the gene matches: 7.

This clonotype appeared a few times. The rearrangement links TRBV11-3 to TRBJ2-2; 7 bases match TRBD2. Germline CDR1 SGHNT, CDR2 YENEEA. V gave up 5 bases and J gave up 1 base; unmatched junction bases: 19. The CDR3 extends over 20 amino acids. CDR3 nucleotides: TGTGCCAGCAGCCTCGGAGGAGCGGGGACTGTTGGGTTGAACACCGGGGAGCTGTTTTTT. Amino acid sequence: CASSLGGAGTVGLNTGELFF.

This clonotype appeared many times. The genes are TRBV5-6 and TRBJ2-5; TRBD1 might be the D (5 bases). The V gene lost 4 bases and the J gene lost 4 bases, with 20 bases spanning the gap. CDR1 is SGHDT, CDR2 YYEEEE, per germline. The CDR3 consists of 16 residues. The CDR3 region has the DNA TGTGCCAGCAGCCAGCACGCGACAGCAATGGTAGAGACCCAGTACTTC. Translating gives CASSQHATAMVETQYF. Together with reference TRBV5-6 and TRBJ2-5, the CDR3 gives the full variable domain: DAGVTQSPTHLIKTRGQQVTLRCSPKSGHDTVSWYQQALGQGPQFIFQYYEEEERQRGNFPDRFSGHQFPNYSSELNVNALLLGDSALYLCASSQHATAMVETQYFGPGTRLLVL.

This clonotype was seen repeatedly, ten times or more. The J gene is TRBJ2-1, the V gene TRBV7-9; TRBD1 agrees at 8 bases. V gave up 5 bases and J gave up 2 bases; unmatched junction bases: 5. This CDR3 region has 15 residues. Germline values: CDR1 SEHNR, CDR2 FQNEAQ (reference sequence). CDR3 region: CASSIAGGAYNEQFF. In DNA, the CDR3 is TGTGCCAGCAGCATTGCAGGGGGCGCCTACAATGAGCAGTTCTTC.

The table lists this clonotype with a few counts. This chain uses TRBV6-1 with TRBJ2-7; the D is unclear. Germline V gene lookup returns CDR1 MNHNS and CDR2 SASEGT. The length of the CDR3 is 13 residues. The V gene lost 10 bases and the J gene lost 1 base, with 14 bases spanning the gap. The CDR3 sequence is CAISKPGSYEQYF. The CDR3 nucleotides read TGTGCCATATCTAAGCCGGGTTCCTACGAGCAGTACTTC.

In its sample, this clonotype was seen many times. The chain carries TRBV7-2 and TRBJ1-5; D perhaps matches TRBD1 (5 bases). Trimming pared 5 bases from V and 5 bases from J, leaving 13 bases between. The CDR3 has 14 amino acids. Germline V gene lookup returns CDR1 SGHTA and CDR2 FQGNSA. This CDR3 reads CASSPGNLDQPQHF. CDR3 coding DNA: TGTGCCAGCAGCCCAGGGAATCTTGATCAGCCCCAGCATTTT.

J is TRBJ2-1 and V is TRBV29-1; 7 bases are a match to TRBD2. CDR3 length equals 15 residues. Trimming took 0 bases from V and 3 from J; bases not matched to a gene: 5. In germline, CDR1 is SQVTM, CDR2 ANQGSEA. This chain's CDR3 is CSVEDWRGGYNEQFF. CDR3 in DNA: TGCAGCGTTGAAGATTGGCGCGGGGGCTACAATGAGCAGTTCTTC.

The table lists this clonotype with many counts. The J gene is TRBJ1-5, the V gene TRBV5-4; D perhaps matches TRBD1 (5 bases). CDR1 SGHNT and CDR2 YYREEE come from the germline V gene (reference sequence). Trimming left V 0 bases short and J 7 bases short, with 11 bases between. The length of the CDR3 is 14 residues. This CDR3 reads CASSLVRAGQPQHF. The CDR3 DNA reads as TGTGCCAGCAGCTTGGTCAGGGCTGGGCAGCCCCAGCATTTT.

Worth noting for this clonotype: A read error may account for a junction end that differs from germline. The chain carries TRBV12-3 or TRBV12-4 and TRBJ2-7; D remains ambiguous. This CDR3 has 16 residues. DNA for the CDR3: TGTACCAGCAGTTTACCTGGGCTAGGTAGCTCCTACGAGCAGTACTTC. Translation: CTSSLPGLGSSYEQYF.

This clonotype was picked up many times. The rearrangement joins TRBV7-3 to TRBJ2-3; no definite D call. The CDR3 is 15 amino acids. The V gene's germline CDR1 is SGHTA and CDR2 FQGTGA. V was trimmed by 4 bases and J by 5 bases, leaving 16 bases between them. CDR3 amino acids: CASSSPAGAEDTQYF. CDR3 coding DNA: TGTGCCAGCAGCTCACCCGCCGGCGCGGAAGATACGCAGTATTTT.

This clonotype has at least ten counts. The rearrangement uses TRBV18 and TRBJ1-6; 8 positions agree with TRBD1. The germline CDR1 and CDR2 sequences are KGHSH and LQKENI. The CDR3 totals 14 residues. The trim removed 3 bases at V and 15 bases at J, leaving 10 bases unmatched. The CDR3 DNA reads TGTGCCAGCTCACCTGGACAGGGCCCCTCTGGCCTCCACTTT. Encoded protein: CASSPGQGPSGLHF.

J is TRBJ2-5 and V is TRBV24-1, with D unresolved. CDR3 length: 13 residues. The germline CDR1 and CDR2 sequences are KGHDR and SFDVKD. V lost 8 bases, J lost 2 bases, and 11 bases lay in between. CDR3 DNA sequence: TGTGCCACCACTTCGGCGCATCAAGAGACCCAGTACTTC. Translating gives CATTSAHQETQYF.

By its share, this clonotype is medium-sized (0.01 to 0.1%). V usage is TRBV14 and J usage is TRBJ1-5, with a possible D match to TRBD1 (5 bases). Trimming pared 4 bases from V and 2 bases from J, leaving 6 bases between. CDR3 length: 13 residues. Germline lookup yields CDR1 SGHDN and CDR2 FVKESK. The CDR3 region is CASSPGGNQPQHF. The DNA of the CDR3 is TGTGCCAGCAGCCCGGGGGGCAATCAGCCCCAGCATTTT.

This clonotype was found a few times. The junction differs from germline at one of its ends, possibly a read error. The gene calls are TRBV2 and TRBJ1-1, with D possibly TRBD1 on 5 matching bases. Germline V gene data show CDR1 as SNHLY and CDR2 as FYNNEI. This CDR3 has 11 residues. CDR3 sequence reads: CARQVKTEAFF. The CDR3 nucleotides are TGTGCCAGACAGGTGAAGACTGAAGCTTTCTTT.

This clonotype was seen ten or more times. The DNA for the CDR3 is TGTGCCAGCAGCCAATCCGCAAGTCGCGAAAAACTGTTTTTT. Translating gives CASSQSASREKLFF. V usage is TRBV3-1 and J usage is TRBJ1-4; D unclear. This CDR3 has 14 residues. Trimming removed 2 bases from V and 8 bases from J, with 12 bases in between. CDR1 LGHDT and CDR2 YNNKEL come from the germline V gene (reference sequence).

This clonotype came up many times. This chain connects TRBV20-1 to TRBJ2-3; D is ambiguous. This CDR3 comprises 13 residues. Germline CDR1 and CDR2: DFQATT and SNEGSKA (reference sequence). With 3 bases removed from V and 2 bases from J, the gap between germline ends came to 9 bases. The CDR3 DNA is TGCAGTGCTAGCGCCAGCGTCACAGATACGCAGTATTTT. Its translation: CSASASVTDTQYF.

The chain couples TRBV10-1 to TRBJ2-1; D not resolved. Germline assignment: CDR1 WNHNN and CDR2 SYGVQD (reference sequence). V was cut by 8 bases and J by 5 bases, with 7 bases left in between. This CDR3 is 11 amino acids long. The CDR3 loop is CASGRHNEQFF. The CDR3 region has the DNA TGCGCCAGCGGGCGTCACAATGAGCAGTTCTTC.